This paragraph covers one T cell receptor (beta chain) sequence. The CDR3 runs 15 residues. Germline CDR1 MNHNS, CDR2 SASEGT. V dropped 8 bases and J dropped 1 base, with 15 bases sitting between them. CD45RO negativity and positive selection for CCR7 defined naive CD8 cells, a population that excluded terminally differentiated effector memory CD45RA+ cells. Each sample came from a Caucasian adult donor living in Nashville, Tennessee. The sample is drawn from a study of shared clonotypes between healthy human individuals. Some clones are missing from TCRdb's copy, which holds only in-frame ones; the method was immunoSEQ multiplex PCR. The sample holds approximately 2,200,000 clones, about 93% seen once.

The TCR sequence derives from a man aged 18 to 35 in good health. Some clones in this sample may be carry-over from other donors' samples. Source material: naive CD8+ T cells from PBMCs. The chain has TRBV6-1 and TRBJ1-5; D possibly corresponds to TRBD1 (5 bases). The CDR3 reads CASGAGLSSNQPQHF. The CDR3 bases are TGTGCCAGCGGGGCAGGGTTGTCAAGCAATCAGCCCCAGCATTTT.